The T cell receptor beta chain described here comes from a study of shared clonotypes between healthy human individuals. Study findings and constraints: Measured sharing among donors was expected to vary with sequencing depth. Naive subsets, compared against memory subsets, generally had larger estimated richness values.

The table came from immunoSEQ multiplex PCR; TCRdb's copy has only in-frame clones and leaves some out. This sample carries roughly 2.2 million clones, 85% to 95% of them seen once, and the ten largest clones take 0.39%. CDR3 length equals 17 residues. Germline loops: CDR1 LGHNA, CDR2 YNFKEQ. V lost 0 bases and J lost 1, with 13 bases in between. Only one count was recorded for this clone. Its matching antigen is unknown. Sequencing was performed on naive CD4+ T cells from PBMCs. Regarding subset: CD45RA+ positively selected. The clonotype originates from a man aged 18-30 years in good health. Some clones in this sample may be carry-over from other donors' samples. V usage is TRBV4-2 and J usage is TRBJ1-5; D is unresolved. The CDR3 region is CASSQELSRGSNQPQHF. The CDR3 DNA reads TGTGCCAGCAGCCAAGAATTAAGTCGTGGGAGCAATCAGCCCCAGCATTTT.